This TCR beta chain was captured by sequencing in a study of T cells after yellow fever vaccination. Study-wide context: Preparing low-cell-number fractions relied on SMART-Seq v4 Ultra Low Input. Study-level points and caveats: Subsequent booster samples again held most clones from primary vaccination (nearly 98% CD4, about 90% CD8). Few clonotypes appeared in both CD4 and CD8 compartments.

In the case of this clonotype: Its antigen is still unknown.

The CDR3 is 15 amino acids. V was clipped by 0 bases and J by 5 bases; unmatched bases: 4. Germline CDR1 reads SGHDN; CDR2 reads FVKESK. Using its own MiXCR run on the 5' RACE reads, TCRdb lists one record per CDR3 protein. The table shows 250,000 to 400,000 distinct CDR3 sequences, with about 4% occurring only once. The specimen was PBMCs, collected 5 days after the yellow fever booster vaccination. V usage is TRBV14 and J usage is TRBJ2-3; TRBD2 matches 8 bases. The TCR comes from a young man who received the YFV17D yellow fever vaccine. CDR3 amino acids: CASSQERGGQDTQYF. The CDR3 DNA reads TGTGCCAGCAGCCAAGAACGGGGGGGCCAAGATACGCAGTATTTT. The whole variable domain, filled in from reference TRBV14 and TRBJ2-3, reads EAGVTQFPSHSVIEKGQTVTLRCDPISGHDNLYWYRRVMGKEIKFLLHFVKESKQDESGMPNNRFLAERTGGTYSTLKVQPAELEDSGVYFCASSQERGGQDTQYFGPGTRLTVL.